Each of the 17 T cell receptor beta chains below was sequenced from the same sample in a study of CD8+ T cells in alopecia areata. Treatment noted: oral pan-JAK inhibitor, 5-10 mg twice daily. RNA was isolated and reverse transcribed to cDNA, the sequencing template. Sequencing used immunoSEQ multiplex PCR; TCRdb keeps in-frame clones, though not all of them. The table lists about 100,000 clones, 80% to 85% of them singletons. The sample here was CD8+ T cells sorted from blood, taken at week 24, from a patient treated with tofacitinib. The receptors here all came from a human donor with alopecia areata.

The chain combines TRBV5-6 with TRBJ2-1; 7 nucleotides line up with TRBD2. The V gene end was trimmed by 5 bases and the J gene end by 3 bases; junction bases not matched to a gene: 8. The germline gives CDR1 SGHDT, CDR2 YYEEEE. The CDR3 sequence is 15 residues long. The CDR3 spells CASRLWGGLYNEQFF. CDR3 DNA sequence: TGTGCCAGCAGACTCTGGGGGGGACTCTACAATGAGCAGTTCTTC.

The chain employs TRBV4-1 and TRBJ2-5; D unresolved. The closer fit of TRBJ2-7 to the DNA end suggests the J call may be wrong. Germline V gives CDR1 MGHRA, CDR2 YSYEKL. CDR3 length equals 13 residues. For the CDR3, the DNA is TGCGCCAGCAGCCAAGATCTGGCTCGCGAGCAGTACTTC. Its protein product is CASSQDLAREQYF.

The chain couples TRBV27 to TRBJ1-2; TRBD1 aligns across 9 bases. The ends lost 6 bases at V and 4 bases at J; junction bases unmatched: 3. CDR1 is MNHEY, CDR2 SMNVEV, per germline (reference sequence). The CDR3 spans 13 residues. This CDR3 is CASSQQGAYGYTF. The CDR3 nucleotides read TGTGCCAGCAGCCAACAGGGGGCCTATGGCTACACCTTC.

CDR3 bases: TGCGCCAGCAGCCAAGGACAGGACACCGGGGAGCTGTTTTTT. It specifies CASSQGQDTGELFF. V and J are TRBV4-1 and TRBJ2-2, with D perhaps matching TRBD1 (6 bases). V shed 1 base and J shed 3 bases, with 6 bases lying between them. CDR3 length equals 14 residues. Germline V gene sequence: CDR1 MGHRA, CDR2 YSYEKL.

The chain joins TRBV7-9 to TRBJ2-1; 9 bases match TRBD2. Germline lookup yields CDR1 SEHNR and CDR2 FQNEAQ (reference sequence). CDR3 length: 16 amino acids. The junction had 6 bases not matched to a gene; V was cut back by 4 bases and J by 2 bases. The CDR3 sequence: CASSSLSGGPYNEQFF. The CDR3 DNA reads TGTGCCAGCAGCTCTCTTAGCGGGGGCCCCTACAATGAGCAGTTCTTC.

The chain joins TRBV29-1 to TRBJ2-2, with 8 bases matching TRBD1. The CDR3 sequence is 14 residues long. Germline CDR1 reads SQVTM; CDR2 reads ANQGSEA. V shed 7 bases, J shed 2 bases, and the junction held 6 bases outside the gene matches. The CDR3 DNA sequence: TGCAGCGCGGAGACAGGGGTTAACACCGGGGAGCTGTTTTTT. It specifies CSAETGVNTGELFF.

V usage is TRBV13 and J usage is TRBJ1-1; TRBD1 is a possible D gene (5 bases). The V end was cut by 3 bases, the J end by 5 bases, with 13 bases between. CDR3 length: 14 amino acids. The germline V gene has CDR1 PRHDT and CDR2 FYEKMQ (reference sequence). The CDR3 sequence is CASSFGGRGTEAFF. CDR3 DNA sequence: TGTGCCAGCAGCTTTGGAGGTCGGGGGACTGAAGCTTTCTTT.

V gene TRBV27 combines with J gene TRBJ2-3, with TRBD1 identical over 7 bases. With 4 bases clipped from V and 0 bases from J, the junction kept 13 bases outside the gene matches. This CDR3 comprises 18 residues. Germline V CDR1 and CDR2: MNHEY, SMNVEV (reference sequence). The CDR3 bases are TGTGCCAGCAGTTACCGACAGGGTCGGGTCCTTAGCACAGATACGCAGTATTTT. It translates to CASSYRQGRVLSTDTQYF.

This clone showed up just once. CDR3 nucleotides: TGTGCCAGCAGTGCAGACAGACTGAACACTGAAGCTTTCTTT. Translation: CASSADRLNTEAFF. The rearrangement joins TRBV2 to TRBJ1-1; D might be TRBD1 (5 bases). Per germline, CDR1 SNHLY and CDR2 FYNNEI. Trimming stripped 4 bases from V and 0 bases from J, with 9 bases between. This CDR3 region has 14 residues.

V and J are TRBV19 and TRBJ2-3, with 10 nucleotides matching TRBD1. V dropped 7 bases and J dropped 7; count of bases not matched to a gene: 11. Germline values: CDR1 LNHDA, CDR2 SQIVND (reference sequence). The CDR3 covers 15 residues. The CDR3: CASTPDRTGGYTQYF. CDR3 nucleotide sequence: TGTGCCAGTACCCCGGATCGGACAGGGGGGTATACGCAGTATTTT.

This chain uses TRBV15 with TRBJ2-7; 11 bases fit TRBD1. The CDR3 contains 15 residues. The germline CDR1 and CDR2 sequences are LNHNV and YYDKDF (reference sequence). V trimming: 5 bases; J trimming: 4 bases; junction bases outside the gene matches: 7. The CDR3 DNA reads TGTGCCACCAGCCGCACCGGGACAGGGGGGTACGAGCAGTACTTC. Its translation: CATSRTGTGGYEQYF.

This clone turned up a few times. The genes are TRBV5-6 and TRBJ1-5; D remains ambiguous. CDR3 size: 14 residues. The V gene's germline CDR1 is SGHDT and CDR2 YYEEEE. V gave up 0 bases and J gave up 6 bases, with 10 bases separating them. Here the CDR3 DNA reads TGTGCCAGCAGCTTGGGGGCTAAAGGTCAGCCCCAGCATTTT. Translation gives CASSLGAKGQPQHF.

CDR3 nucleotides: TGTGCCAGCAGCTCCCGGGCGAATTACTCTGGAAACACCATATATTTT. It translates to CASSSRANYSGNTIYF. This chain uses TRBV13 with TRBJ1-3, with D unclear. The V end was cut by 4 bases, the J end by 0 bases, with 13 bases between. The CDR3 length is 16 residues. CDR1 PRHDT and CDR2 FYEKMQ come from the germline V gene (reference sequence).

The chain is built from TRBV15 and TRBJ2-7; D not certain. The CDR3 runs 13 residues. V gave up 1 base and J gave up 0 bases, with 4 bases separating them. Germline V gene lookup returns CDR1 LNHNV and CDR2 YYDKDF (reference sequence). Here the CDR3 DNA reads TGTGCCACCAGCAGAGTTAGCTCCTACGAGCAGTACTTC. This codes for CATSRVSSYEQYF.

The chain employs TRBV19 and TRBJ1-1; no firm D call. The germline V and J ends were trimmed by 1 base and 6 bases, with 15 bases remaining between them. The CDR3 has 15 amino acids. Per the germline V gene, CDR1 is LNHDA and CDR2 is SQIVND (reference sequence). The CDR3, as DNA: TGTGCCAGTAGTATAGCGGCAACCCCTCCCGCTGAAGCTTTCTTT. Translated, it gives CASSIAATPPAEAFF.

CDR3 amino acids: CASSQDTTLSPDTQYF. The CDR3 DNA sequence: TGCGCCAGCAGCCAAGATACCACTCTCTCTCCAGATACGCAGTATTTT. The V call is TRBV4-3, the J call TRBJ2-3; D not certain. The CDR3 spans 16 residues. Germline loops: CDR1 LGHNA, CDR2 YSLEER. V shed 0 bases and J shed 4 bases, with 14 bases lying between them.

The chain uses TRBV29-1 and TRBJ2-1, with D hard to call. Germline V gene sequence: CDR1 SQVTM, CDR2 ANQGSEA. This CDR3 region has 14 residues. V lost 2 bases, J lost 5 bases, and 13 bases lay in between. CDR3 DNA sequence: TGCAGCGTTGAAATAGGGCAGGAGAACAATGAGCAGTTCTTC. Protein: CSVEIGQENNEQFF.